This TCR beta chain was identified in a study of blood T cell repertoires in COVID-19. Study details: Samples taken during acute and convalescent COVID-19 were collected in the United States, Italy and Spain. The cDNA or gDNA used as material had been derived from T cells, B-cell-depleted T cells, or PBMCs.

Trimming took off 1 base at V and 5 bases at J, with 15 bases between the two ends. In germline, CDR1 is MGHRA, CDR2 YSYEKL. The CDR3 consists of 15 residues. Per the original data handling: By means of reference gene primer amplification, nucleated cell counts were estimated. Sequenced by immunoSEQ multiplex PCR; TCRdb stores in-frame clones only, minus some. V and J calls and clone size are as listed in that table; D and trimming were resolved from the DNA. The data show about 110,000 clones, 75% to 95% seen once. The V gene is TRBV4-1, the J gene TRBJ2-7, with a possible D match to TRBD2 (6 bases). Sample: peripheral blood. This clonotype was sampled from a woman in her 30s with acute or convalescent COVID-19. The CDR3 sequence is CASSQVLGGFDEQYF. Written as DNA, the CDR3 is TGCGCCAGCAGCCAAGTTTTGGGGGGTTTTGACGAGCAGTACTTC.